Below, 25 T cell receptor beta chains from the same sample are listed, as sequenced in a study of tumor-infiltrating lymphocytes in glioblastoma multiforme. TCR beta libraries were built from RNA through three nested multiplex PCR rounds using modified ARM-PCR. Via MiXCR, TCRdb re-called the multiplex PCR reads, giving one row per CDR3 protein. The data contain 8,500 to 10,000 distinct CDR3 sequences, less than 75% of them singletons. Source material: brain tumor tissue. The receptor source for this set is a male donor with glioblastoma.

Worth noting for this clonotype: Relative to the germline gene, one junction end is altered; a read error may explain this. The chain employs TRBV11-2 and TRBJ2-1; D may be TRBD1 (6 bases). This CDR3 spans 13 amino acids. Looked up from germline, CDR1 is SGHAT and CDR2 is FQNNGV. The CDR3 DNA sequence: TGTACCAGCCGCTTCGATAGGGGGAATGAACAGTTCTTC. Translated: CTSRFDRGNEQFF.

CDR3 coding DNA: TGTGCCAGCAGTCTAGACAGGCTGGACACTGAAGCTTTCTTT. Protein sequence: CASSLDRLDTEAFF. The chain has TRBV7-8 and TRBJ1-1, with D tentatively TRBD1 (6 bases). Trimming shortened V by 6 bases and J by 3 bases, and 14 bases separated the two germline ends. Per the germline V gene, CDR1 is SGHVS and CDR2 is FQNEAQ. CDR3 length equals 14 residues.

This clonotype showed up many times. This rearrangement joins TRBV7-3 to TRBJ2-7, with 8 bases identical to TRBD1. There are 16 residues in the CDR3. The V gene end was trimmed by 3 bases and the J gene end by 5 bases; junction bases not matched to a gene: 12. From germline, CDR1 is SGHTA and CDR2 FQGTGA. In nucleotides, the CDR3 is TGTGCCAGCAGCTTGTGGTGGAGACAGGGGAGAGACGAGCAGTACTTC. Translation gives CASSLWWRQGRDEQYF.

Worth noting for this clonotype: One end of the junction fails to match germline, which may point to a read error. The chain has TRBV11-1 and TRBJ1-1, with 12 bases lining up with TRBD1. This CDR3 has 15 amino acids. CDR1 is SGHAT, CDR2 FQDESV, per germline (reference sequence). In DNA form, the CDR3 reads TGTGTCAGCTGCTTCCCGGGGACAGGGGGCACTAAAGCTTTCTTT. It is translated as CVSCFPGTGGTKAFF.

A remark on this clonotype: The junction shows a germline mismatch at one end, possibly a read error. The chain carries TRBV7-9 and TRBJ2-7; 11 bases are shared with TRBD1. The CDR3 extends over 16 amino acids. The germline V gene has CDR1 SEHNR and CDR2 FQNEAQ (reference sequence). The CDR3 loop reads CVSRSTGQGVTYEQYF. The CDR3, as DNA: TGTGTCAGCAGGAGCACGGGACAGGGGGTAACCTACGAGCAGTACTTC.

This clonotype was observed many times. The chain's CDR3 is CASSLDRGSVNEKLFF. The CDR3, as DNA: TGCGCCAGCAGCTTGGACAGGGGGTCAGTTAATGAAAAACTGTTTTTT. The chain has TRBV5-1 and TRBJ1-4; TRBD1 matches at 8 bases. The CDR3 extends over 16 amino acids. Per the germline V gene, CDR1 is SGHRS and CDR2 is YFSETQ. V shed 0 bases, J shed 4 bases, and the junction held 5 bases outside the gene matches.

The chain joins TRBV10-3 to TRBJ2-3, with 8 bases aligning to TRBD2. Germline-derived CDR1 and CDR2 are ENHRY and SYGVKD. With 2 bases clipped from V and 0 bases from J, the junction kept 4 bases outside the gene matches. This CDR3 comprises 16 residues. The CDR3 nucleotides read TGTGCCATCAGTGAGAAGAGCGGGGGAAGCACAGATACGCAGTATTTT. This gives the protein CAISEKSGGSTDTQYF.

The rearrangement joins TRBV2 to TRBJ2-3; 9 bases are a match to TRBD1. This CDR3 has 16 amino acids. V lost 1 base to trimming and J lost 6 bases; unmatched junction nucleotides: 8. Germline V CDR1 and CDR2: SNHLY, FYNNEI. CDR3: CASSEGGQGRADTQYF. The CDR3 bases are TGTGCCAGCAGTGAAGGGGGACAGGGAAGGGCGGATACGCAGTATTTT. Full variable domain (remainder filled in from reference TRBV2 and TRBJ2-3): EPEVTQTPSHQVTQMGQEVILRCVPISNHLYFYWYRQILGQKVEFLVSFYNNEISEKSEIFDDQFSVERPDGSNFTLKIRSTKLEDSAMYFCASSEGGQGRADTQYFGPGTRLTVL.

A remark on this clonotype: A read error may be the cause here, since a much bigger clone is one base away. The chain employs TRBV2 and TRBJ2-7, with D maybe TRBD2 (5 bases). This CDR3 spans 15 amino acids. Germline-derived CDR1 and CDR2 are SNHLY and FYNNEI. The CDR3 coding sequence is TGTGCCGGCAGTGAATCGAGTAGCGCGACCTACGAGCAGTACTTC. Its translation is CAGSESSSATYEQYF.

The genes are TRBV20-1 and TRBJ2-1; D gene unclear. The ends were cut back, 0 bases at V and 2 bases at J, with 11 bases in the middle. There are 15 residues in the CDR3. CDR1 is DFQATT, CDR2 SNEGSKA, per germline (reference sequence). This CDR3 is CSARETLEPYNEQFF. The CDR3 region has the DNA TGCAGTGCTAGAGAGACCCTGGAGCCCTACAATGAGCAGTTCTTC.

On this clonotype itself: One end of the junction fails to match germline, which may point to a read error. The chain has TRBV6-1 and TRBJ2-6; D is perhaps TRBD1 (5 bases). Germline V gene sequence: CDR1 MNHNS, CDR2 SASEGT. The CDR3 runs to 13 residues. CDR3 amino acids: CVSNLNGANILTF. CDR3 coding DNA: TGTGTCAGCAATCTGAATGGGGCCAACATCCTGACTTTC.

On this clonotype itself: No conserved phenylalanine or tryptophan is present at the end of the CDR3, so a read error is the likely explanation. The chain employs TRBV11-2 and TRBJ2-2, with 7 nucleotides matching TRBD2. The V and J ends lost 11 bases and 2 bases, in that order; junction bases with no gene match: 26. Germline V lookup: CDR1 SGHAT, CDR2 FQNNGV. This CDR3 has 20 amino acids. CDR3 nucleotide sequence: TGTGCCTGCACCCCCTCATTTGGCCAAGGGCTAGCGGTAAACACCGGGGAGCTGTTTCTT. Translation: CACTPSFGQGLAVNTGELFL.

This clonotype was found a few times. Relative to the germline gene, one junction end is altered; a read error may explain this. This chain connects TRBV4-1 to TRBJ1-2, with D hard to call. The CDR3 is 16 amino acids. CDR1 and CDR2 from the germline V gene are MGHRA and YSYEKL. Here the CDR3 DNA reads TGCGCCAGCAGCCAAGATAGGTGCAGATCTAACTATGGCTACATCTTC. The encoded protein is CASSQDRCRSNYGYIF.

With respect to this clonotype: One end of the junction fails to match germline, which may point to a read error. The chain joins TRBV11-1 to TRBJ2-1; 10 bases match TRBD1. The CDR3 runs 15 residues. From germline, CDR1 is SGHAT and CDR2 FQDESV (reference sequence). CDR3 sequence reads: CANSSTGGMGNERLF. CDR3 coding DNA: TGTGCCAACAGCTCGACAGGGGGCATGGGGAATGAGCGGCTCTTC.

Comments on this clonotype: An end of the junction differs from the germline gene, which may be a read error. This sequence joins TRBV7-9 and TRBJ2-2, with D perhaps matching TRBD1 or TRBD2 (5 bases each). This CDR3 spans 15 amino acids. Germline V gene sequence: CDR1 SEHNR, CDR2 FQNEAQ (reference sequence). The chain's CDR3 is CASSLEEVGTGDLLF. CDR3 DNA: TGTGCCAGCAGCTTAGAAGAGGTTGGCACCGGGGACCTGCTTTTC.

Comment on this clonotype: An end of the junction does not agree with germline; a read error may underlie this. This sequence joins TRBV19 and TRBJ2-1, with TRBD2 matching 8 bases. Germline CDR1 LNHDA, CDR2 SQIVND (reference sequence). The CDR3 contains 15 residues. The CDR3 reads CASSMLAGPYIEQFF. CDR3 nucleotides: TGTGCCAGTAGTATGCTAGCGGGCCCCTACATTGAGCAGTTCTTC.

With regard to this clonotype: This CDR3 is missing its conserved last phenylalanine or tryptophan, likely due to a read error. The chain combines TRBV12-3 or TRBV12-4 with TRBJ1-1; 7 positions match TRBD1. Trimming at V came to 4 bases and at J to 5 bases, leaving 10 bases not matched to a gene. CDR3 length: 15 amino acids. The CDR3 sequence: CASSSPGGGLTEAFL. In nucleotides, the CDR3 is TGTGCCAGCAGTTCTCCAGGGGGGGGGCTAACTGAAGCTTTCCTT.

In the case of this clonotype: No conserved phenylalanine or tryptophan ends this CDR3, so it is likely a read error. The chain couples TRBV10-3 to TRBJ2-3; 10 bases align to TRBD2. Trimming at V came to 9 bases and at J to 8 bases, leaving 5 bases not matched to a gene. The CDR3 runs 12 residues. Germline V CDR1 and CDR2: ENHRY, SYGVKD. CDR3: CAISGLAATQYY. CDR3 sequence (DNA): TGTGCCATTAGCGGACTAGCGGCTACGCAGTATTAT.

V usage is TRBV6-2 or TRBV6-3 and J usage is TRBJ1-1; D is uncertain. V was pared by 7 bases and J by 7 bases, with 19 bases between. Germline V gives CDR1 MNHEY, CDR2 SVGEGT. The CDR3 has 14 amino acids. The CDR3 here is CASIAAAPQDEAFF. As DNA, the CDR3 is TGTGCCAGCATCGCTGCCGCCCCACAAGATGAAGCTTTCTTT.

Regarding this clonotype: One junction end disagrees with the germline gene, perhaps due to a read error. This rearrangement joins TRBV10-3 to TRBJ2-1; D is undetermined. The CDR3 length is 14 residues. Germline V CDR1 and CDR2: ENHRY, SYGVKD. In nucleotides, the CDR3 is TGTGCCACCCCTTCGAGCTTCTCCTACGATGAGCAGTTCTTC. Its protein product is CATPSSFSYDEQFF.

On this clonotype itself: Compared with germline, one end of the junction differs, possibly owing to a read error. The gene calls are TRBV6-1 and TRBJ2-2, with TRBD1 matching over 9 bases. The CDR3 is 16 amino acids. The V gene's germline CDR1 is MNHNS and CDR2 SASEGT. The CDR3 nucleotides are TGTGCCAGTTCGGCAGAGGGACAGGGTAGGAGCGGGAAGCTGTTTTTT. It encodes CASSAEGQGRSGKLFF.

By share, this clonotype ranks as medium-sized. The chain combines TRBV11-2 with TRBJ1-6, with D perhaps matching TRBD1 (5 bases). V was shortened by 2 bases and J by 10 bases, with 30 bases between the two germline ends. The CDR3 contains 20 residues. Germline values: CDR1 SGHAT, CDR2 FQNNGV. The CDR3 nucleotides are TGTGCCAGCAGCTTACCGGGGCTGGCCGCCGGGGGTGCTGTGAGGTCACCCCTCCACTTT. Protein product: CASSLPGLAAGGAVRSPLHF.

The J gene is TRBJ1-5, the V gene TRBV6-6; D remains unclear. V gave up 7 bases and J gave up 4 bases, with 8 bases separating them. Germline CDR1 is MNHNY and CDR2 is SVGAGI (reference sequence). The CDR3 has 12 amino acids. CDR3 DNA sequence: TGTGCCAGCACGGGCGGGAATCAGCCCCAGCATTTT. Protein sequence: CASTGGNQPQHF.

The rearrangement uses TRBV11-1 and TRBJ2-7, with D perhaps matching TRBD2 (5 bases). CDR1 is SGHAT and CDR2 is FQDESV in the germline V gene (reference sequence). V lost 5 bases to trimming and J lost 3 bases, with 20 bases between them. The CDR3 contains 16 residues. The CDR3 protein is CASSPSALAAHYEQYF. In DNA, the CDR3 is TGTGCCAGCAGCCCCTCTGCCCTAGCTGCACACTACGAGCAGTACTTC. Full variable domain (remainder filled in from reference TRBV11-1 and TRBJ2-7): EAEVAQSPRYKITEKSQAVAFWCDPISGHATLYWYRQILGQGPELLVQFQDESVVDDSQLPKDRFSAERLKGVDSTLKIQPAELGDSAMYLCASSPSALAAHYEQYFGPGTRLTVT.

The rearrangement uses TRBV11-3 and TRBJ2-7; TRBD2 matches at 8 bases. The CDR3 contains 15 residues. Germline CDR1 is SGHNT and CDR2 is YENEEA. V shed 6 bases, J shed 5 bases, and the junction held 12 bases outside the gene matches. CDR3 DNA: TGTGCCAGCAGACCCGGGAGCGGGGGTAAGGACGAGCAGTACTTC. It codes for CASRPGSGGKDEQYF.